Included here is one TCR beta chain sequence, with context. Clones were read by immunoSEQ multiplex PCR, and TCRdb kept only the in-frame ones, dropping some. The repertoire holds roughly 410,000 clones, about 89% seen once, with approximately 2.5% in the top ten. The data belong to a study of blood T cell repertoires in COVID-19. The overall study: Collection of acute and convalescent COVID-19 samples took place in the United States, Italy and Spain.

There are 14 residues in the CDR3. Trimming removed 0 bases from V and 11 bases from J; junction bases left unmatched: 9. The germline gives CDR1 MNHNY, CDR2 SVGAGI (reference sequence). Source material: peripheral blood. The V and J genes are TRBV6-6 and TRBJ1-2; 7 positions agree with TRBD1. The clonotype comes from a woman aged 55-69 years with COVID-19, enrolled during active disease. Written as DNA, the CDR3 is TGTGCCAGCAGTTACTCGAAGGACAGGTTCGTTTACACCTTC. Encoded protein: CASSYSKDRFVYTF.